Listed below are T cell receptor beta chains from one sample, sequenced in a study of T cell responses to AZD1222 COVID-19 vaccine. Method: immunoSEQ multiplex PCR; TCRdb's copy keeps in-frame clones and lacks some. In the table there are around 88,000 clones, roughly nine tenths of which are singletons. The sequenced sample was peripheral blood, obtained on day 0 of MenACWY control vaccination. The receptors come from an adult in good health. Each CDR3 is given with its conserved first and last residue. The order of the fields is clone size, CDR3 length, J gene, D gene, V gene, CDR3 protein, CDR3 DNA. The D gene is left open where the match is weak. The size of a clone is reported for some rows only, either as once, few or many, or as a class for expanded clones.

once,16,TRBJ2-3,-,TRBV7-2,CASSYLIGGATDTQYF,TGTGCCAGCTCCTATTTAATTGGGGGGGCCACAGATACGCAGTATTTT
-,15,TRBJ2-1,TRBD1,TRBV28,CASRPPGQGPNEQFF,TGTGCCAGCAGACCACCGGGACAGGGCCCCAATGAGCAGTTCTTC
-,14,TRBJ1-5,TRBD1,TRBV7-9,CASSLGGQDQPQHF,TGTGCCAGCAGCTTAGGCGGACAGGATCAGCCCCAGCATTTT
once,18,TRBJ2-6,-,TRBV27,CASSAYIEQSSGANVLTF,TGTGCCAGCAGTGCCTACATTGAGCAGAGCTCTGGGGCCAACGTCCTGACTTTC
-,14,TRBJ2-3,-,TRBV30,CAWAIRGVTDTQYF,TGTGCCTGGGCAATCCGCGGTGTCACAGATACGCAGTATTTT
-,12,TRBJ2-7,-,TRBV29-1,CSVAGDGYEQYF,TGCAGCGTTGCCGGGGACGGCTACGAGCAGTACTTC
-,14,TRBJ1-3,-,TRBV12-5,CASGLRTVGNTIYF,TGTGCTAGTGGTCTCAGGACCGTCGGAAACACCATATATTTT
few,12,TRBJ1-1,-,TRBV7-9,CASSRSNTEAFF,TGTGCCAGCAGCCGTTCTAACACTGAAGCTTTCTTT
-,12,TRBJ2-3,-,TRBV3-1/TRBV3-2,CASSGPTDTQYF,TGTGCCAGCAGTGGGCCCACAGATACGCAGTATTTT
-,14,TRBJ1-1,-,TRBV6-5,CASSFRDPNTEAFF,TGTGCCAGCAGTTTCAGGGACCCAAACACTGAAGCTTTCTTT
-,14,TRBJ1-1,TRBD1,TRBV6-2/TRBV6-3,CASSARGGWTEAFF,TGTGCCAGCAGTGCCAGGGGGGGCTGGACTGAAGCTTTCTTT
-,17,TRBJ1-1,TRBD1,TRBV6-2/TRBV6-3,CASSYSTGATKNTEAFF,TGTGCCAGCAGTTACTCCACAGGGGCCACGAAGAACACTGAAGCTTTCTTT
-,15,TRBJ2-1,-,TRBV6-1,CASSEEAVGYNEQFF,TGTGCCAGCAGTGAAGAGGCAGTCGGGTACAATGAGCAGTTCTTC
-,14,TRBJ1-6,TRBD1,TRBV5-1,CASSWTGGQSPLHF,TGCGCCAGCAGTTGGACAGGGGGCCAATCACCCCTCCACTTT
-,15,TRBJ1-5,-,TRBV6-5,CASRPRRDRSQPQHF,TGTGCCAGCAGGCCGAGGAGAGACCGGTCTCAGCCCCAGCATTTT
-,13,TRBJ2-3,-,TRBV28,CASSLVGSDTQYF,TGTGCCAGCAGTTTAGTGGGGAGCGATACGCAGTATTTT
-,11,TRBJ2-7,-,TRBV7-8,CASSRSYEQYF,TGTGCCAGCAGCCGGTCCTACGAGCAGTACTTC
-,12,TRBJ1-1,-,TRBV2,CASRPPNTEAFF,TGTGCCAGCAGACCTCCGAACACTGAAGCTTTCTTT
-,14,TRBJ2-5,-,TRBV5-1,CASSLARGRETQYF,TGCGCCAGCAGCTTGGCTAGGGGTCGGGAGACCCAGTACTTC
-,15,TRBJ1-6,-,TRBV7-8,CASSLWVNRDSPLHF,TGTGCCAGCAGCTTGTGGGTTAATAGGGATTCACCCCTCCACTTT
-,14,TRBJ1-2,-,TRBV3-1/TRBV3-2,CASSFAREYYGYTF,TGTGCCAGCAGTTTCGCCAGGGAGTACTATGGCTACACCTTC
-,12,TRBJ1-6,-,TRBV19,CASSRRNSPLHF,TGTGCCAGTAGTAGGAGGAATTCACCCCTCCACTTT
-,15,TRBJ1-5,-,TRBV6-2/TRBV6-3,CASSYSSGVGQPQHF,TGTGCCAGCAGTTACTCGTCAGGGGTCGGTCAGCCCCAGCATTTT
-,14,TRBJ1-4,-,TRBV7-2,CASSFRSTNEKLFF,TGTGCCAGCAGCTTCCGCTCAACTAATGAAAAACTGTTTTTT
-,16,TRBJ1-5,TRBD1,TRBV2,CASSETPGGAYQPQHF,TGTGCCAGCAGTGAAACCCCAGGGGGCGCATATCAGCCCCAGCATTTT
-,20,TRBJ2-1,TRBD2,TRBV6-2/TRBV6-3,CASSYGTTSGGQSSYNEQFF,TGTGCCAGCAGTTATGGTACGACTAGCGGGGGGCAGAGCTCCTACAATGAGCAGTTCTTC
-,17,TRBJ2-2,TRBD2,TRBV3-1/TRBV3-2,CASSPFNLAGNTGELFF,TGTGCCAGCAGCCCTTTTAACCTAGCGGGAAACACCGGGGAGCTGTTTTTT
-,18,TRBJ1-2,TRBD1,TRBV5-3,CARSLTGQAALNNYGYTF,TGTGCCAGAAGCTTGACGGGACAGGCCGCCTTAAATAACTATGGCTACACCTTC
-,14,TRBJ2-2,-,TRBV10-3,CAIGTSTNTGELFF,TGTGCCATAGGGACATCCACGAACACCGGGGAGCTGTTTTTT
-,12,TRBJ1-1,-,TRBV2,CASSLGPFGAFF,TGTGCCAGCAGTTTAGGACCCTTTGGGGCTTTCTTT
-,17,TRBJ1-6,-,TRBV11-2,CASSLEPVTGYNSPLHF,TGTGCCAGCAGCTTAGAACCAGTCACAGGTTATAATTCACCCCTCCACTTT
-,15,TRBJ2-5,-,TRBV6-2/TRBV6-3,CASSYPRVGVETQYF,TGTGCCAGCAGTTACCCACGAGTGGGCGTTGAGACCCAGTACTTC
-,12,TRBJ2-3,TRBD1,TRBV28,CASRRDRDTQYF,TGTGCCAGCAGAAGGGACAGAGATACGCAGTATTTT
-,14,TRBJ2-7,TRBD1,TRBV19,CASSTGQGVYEQYF,TGTGCCAGTAGCACAGGACAGGGGGTATACGAGCAGTACTTC
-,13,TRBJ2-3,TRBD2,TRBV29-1,CSVDTSDTDTQYF,TGCAGCGTTGATACTAGCGACACAGATACGCAGTATTTT
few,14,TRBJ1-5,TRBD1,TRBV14,CASSGTGGNQPQHF,TGTGCCAGCAGTGGGACAGGGGGGAATCAGCCCCAGCATTTT
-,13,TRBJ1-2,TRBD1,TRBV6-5,CASSRTGGGGYTF,TGTGCCAGCAGTCGGACAGGGGGCGGGGGCTACACCTTC
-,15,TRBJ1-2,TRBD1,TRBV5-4,CASSLEGGLNYGYTF,TGTGCCAGCAGCTTGGAAGGGGGCCTTAACTATGGCTACACCTTC
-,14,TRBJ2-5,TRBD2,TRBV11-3,CASGSGGAQETQYF,TGTGCCAGCGGGAGCGGGGGGGCCCAAGAGACCCAGTACTTC
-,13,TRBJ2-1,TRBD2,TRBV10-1,CASSASGGARLLF,TGCGCCAGCAGTGCGAGCGGGGGGGCCCGTTTGCTCTTC
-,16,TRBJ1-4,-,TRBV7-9,CASSSGNKQDNEKLFF,TGTGCCAGCAGCTCCGGCAACAAGCAAGACAATGAAAAACTGTTTTTT
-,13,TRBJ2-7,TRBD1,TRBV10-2,CASSRDSSYEQYF,TGCGCCAGCAGCCGGGACAGCTCCTACGAGCAGTACTTC
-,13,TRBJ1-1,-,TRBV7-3,CASSFHGNTEAFF,TGTGCCAGCAGCTTCCACGGGAACACTGAAGCTTTCTTT
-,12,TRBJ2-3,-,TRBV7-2,CASSLDTDTQYF,TGTGCCAGCAGCTTGGACACAGATACGCAGTATTTT
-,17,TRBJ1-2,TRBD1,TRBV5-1,CASSLMAGTGGASGYTF,TGCGCCAGCAGCTTGATGGCCGGGACAGGGGGCGCGTCTGGCTACACCTTC
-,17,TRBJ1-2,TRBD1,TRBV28,CASSLPYRSGQNYGYTF,TGTGCCAGCAGTTTACCGTACCGTTCGGGACAGAACTATGGCTACACCTTC
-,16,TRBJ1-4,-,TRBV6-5,CASSYSEARDGLELFF,TGTGCCAGCAGTTACTCCGAAGCTAGGGATGGCCTAGAACTGTTTTTT
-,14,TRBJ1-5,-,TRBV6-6,CASTPQGTNQPQHF,TGTGCCAGCACGCCCCAGGGCACAAATCAGCCCCAGCATTTT
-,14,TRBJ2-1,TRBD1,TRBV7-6,CASSMTGVYNEQFF,TGTGCCAGCAGTATGACAGGGGTCTACAATGAGCAGTTCTTC
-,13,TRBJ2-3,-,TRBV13,CASSFKGRDTQYF,TGTGCCAGCAGCTTCAAGGGAAGGGATACGCAGTATTTT
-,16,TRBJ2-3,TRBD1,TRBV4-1,CASSQRGQGAADTQYF,TGCGCCAGCAGCCAACGGGGACAGGGGGCAGCAGATACGCAGTATTTT
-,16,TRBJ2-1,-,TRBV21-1,CASRKVAGGSYNEQFF,-
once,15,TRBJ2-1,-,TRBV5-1,CASSSGLGYNEAQFF,TGCGCCAGCAGCTCGGGGCTAGGATACAATGAGGCGCAGTTCTTC
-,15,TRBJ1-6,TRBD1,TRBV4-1,CASSQEGTGVPPLHF,TGCGCCAGCAGCCAAGAAGGGACAGGGGTACCACCCCTCCACTTT
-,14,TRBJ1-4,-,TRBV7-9,CASSRVVGNEKLFF,TGTGCCAGCAGCCGGGTGGTCGGCAATGAAAAACTGTTTTTT
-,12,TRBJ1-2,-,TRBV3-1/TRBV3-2,CASSPDTYGYTF,TGTGCCAGCAGCCCTGACACCTATGGCTACACCTTC
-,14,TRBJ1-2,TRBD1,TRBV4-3,CASSQVGGTDGYTF,TGCGCCAGCAGCCAGGTCGGAGGGACAGATGGCTACACCTTC
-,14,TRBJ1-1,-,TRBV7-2,CASSPRGFNAEAFF,TGTGCCAGCAGCCCCCGGGGTTTTAACGCTGAAGCTTTCTTT